What follows are 19 T cell receptor beta chains derived from one specimen sequenced in a study of T cells in Graves' hyperthyroidism and ophthalmopathy. Researchers amplified the TCR beta CDR3 regions from RNA transcripts. With the HTBI primer set, the TCR CDR3 went through a first round of RT-PCR. Each CDR3 protein is one row after TCRdb ran MiXCR on the multiplex PCR reads. The table has some 350,000 distinct CDR3 sequences, less than 20% seen once. The sequenced sample was blood. The receptor set was obtained from a woman younger than 30 with Graves' hyperthyroidism that later progressed to Graves' ophthalmopathy.

There are a few counts of this clonotype. The J gene is TRBJ2-2, the V gene TRBV7-2; tentative D call: TRBD2 (7 bases). With 6 bases removed from V and 1 base from J, the gap between germline ends came to 15 bases. CDR3 length: 16 amino acids. The V gene's germline CDR1 is SGHTA and CDR2 FQGNSA. Here the CDR3 reads CASSARGAGNTGELFF. The DNA for the CDR3 is TGTGCCAGCAGTGCCCGGGGGGCAGGGAACACCGGGGAGCTGTTTTTT.

This clonotype was seen at least ten times. This CDR3 is CASSWGGVTGANVLTF. The CDR3 DNA reads as TGCGCCAGCAGCTGGGGTGGGGTTACAGGGGCCAACGTCCTGACTTTC. The gene calls are TRBV5-1 and TRBJ2-6, with no clear D. V lost 3 bases and J 4 bases, leaving 14 bases between the germline ends. Germline V CDR1 and CDR2: SGHRS, YFSETQ. The CDR3 length is 16 residues.

The V gene is TRBV9, the J gene TRBJ2-7; 9 nucleotides line up with TRBD2. CDR1 and CDR2 (germline): SGDLS, YYNGEE. V lost 0 bases to trimming and J lost 4 bases; unmatched junction nucleotides: 5. CDR3 length: 15 residues. In DNA, the CDR3 is TGTGCCAGCAGCGTAGGATCGAGCGGGAGGTACGAGCAGTACTTC. It translates to CASSVGSSGRYEQYF.

This clonotype has more than one count but fewer than ten. The chain combines TRBV7-3 with TRBJ2-2; 7 bases align to TRBD1. The CDR3 has 17 residues. CDR1 SGHTA and CDR2 FQGTGA come from the germline V gene. V lost 6 bases to trimming and J lost 1 base; unmatched junction nucleotides: 11. The CDR3 protein is CASSFRQGRLNTGELFF. Here the CDR3 DNA reads TGTGCCAGCAGTTTCCGACAGGGACGATTGAACACCGGGGAGCTGTTTTTT.

This clonotype was seen at least ten times. The V call is TRBV6-1, the J call TRBJ2-7; D possibly corresponds to TRBD1 (6 bases). V dropped 4 bases and J dropped 1 base, with 8 bases sitting between them. Germline-derived CDR1 and CDR2 are MNHNS and SASEGT. This CDR3 comprises 13 residues. Written as DNA, the CDR3 is TGTGCCAGCAGTGCCGGACAGTCCTACGAGCAGTACTTC. Translated: CASSAGQSYEQYF.

DNA for the CDR3: TGCGCCAGCAGAAGGACCAGCGGGACAGAATACGAGCAGTACTTC. Its translation: CASRRTSGTEYEQYF. This chain links TRBV5-1 with TRBJ2-7; the D call may be TRBD1 or TRBD2 (7 bases each). CDR1 SGHRS and CDR2 YFSETQ come from the germline V gene. Trimming removed 5 bases at V and 4 bases at J, with 19 bases between. There are 15 residues in the CDR3.

This clonotype was seen many times. The chain combines TRBV6-1 with TRBJ2-5; D may be TRBD1 (6 bases). The CDR3 runs to 14 residues. Trimming removed 6 bases from V and 0 bases from J, with 11 bases in between. Germline CDR1 reads MNHNS; CDR2 reads SASEGT. CDR3 residues: CASRITGYQETQYF. DNA for the CDR3: TGTGCCAGCAGGATCACAGGGTACCAAGAGACCCAGTACTTC.

The sample holds many counts of this clonotype. The V gene is TRBV2, the J gene TRBJ1-3; 10 bases fit TRBD1. This CDR3 has 16 amino acids. The V segment lost 5 bases and the J segment 2 bases; nucleotides outside the gene matches: 6. CDR1 SNHLY and CDR2 FYNNEI come from the germline V gene. The DNA of the CDR3 is TGTGCCAGCAGTTGGACAGGGGGAAGTCCTGGAAACACCATATATTTT. Protein: CASSWTGGSPGNTIYF.

In its sample, this clonotype was seen many times. The chain links TRBV28 to TRBJ2-7; D unclear. Trimming took off 6 bases at V and 3 bases at J, with 21 bases between the two ends. The CDR3 is made up of 16 amino acids. Germline V gene data show CDR1 as MDHEN and CDR2 as SYDVKM. CDR3 in DNA: TGTGCCAGCAGCATCCCCCTTTACAGATCCTACTACGAGCAGTACTTC. It specifies CASSIPLYRSYYEQYF. Full variable domain (rest looked up from reference TRBV28 and TRBJ2-7): DVKVTQSSRYLVKRTGEKVFLECVQDMDHENMFWYRQDPGLGLRLIYFSYDVKMKEKGDIPEGYSVSREKKERFSLILESASTNQTSMYLCASSIPLYRSYYEQYFGPGTRLTVT.

This clonotype was seen a handful of times. This chain joins TRBV6-5 and TRBJ1-1, with TRBD1 as a possible D gene (5 bases). V was cut by 2 bases and J by 3 bases, with 13 bases left in between. CDR1 is MNHEY, CDR2 SVGAGI, per germline. The CDR3 spans 15 residues. CDR3 DNA sequence: TGTGCCAGCAGTTACCGGGACCGGCCTGACACTGAAGCTTTCTTT. Protein: CASSYRDRPDTEAFF.

This clonotype showed up many times. The chain carries TRBV6-1 and TRBJ1-1; 7 nucleotides align to TRBD1. The CDR3 runs 13 residues. J was trimmed by 1 base and V by 9 bases; bases with no gene match: 5. Germline V gene lookup returns CDR1 MNHNS and CDR2 SASEGT. CDR3 region: CASPDRANTEAFF. CDR3 sequence (DNA): TGTGCCAGTCCCGACAGGGCGAACACTGAAGCTTTCTTT.

Many counts were recorded for this clonotype. This chain joins TRBV11-2 and TRBJ2-1, with 8 positions matching TRBD2. This CDR3 has 13 residues. V shed 7 bases and J 6 bases; nucleotides not matched to a gene: 5. The germline gives CDR1 SGHAT, CDR2 FQNNGV. The CDR3 reads CASTLREGNEQFF. The CDR3 region has the DNA TGTGCCAGCACCCTACGGGAGGGCAATGAGCAGTTCTTC.

This clonotype occurred a few times. The rearrangement uses TRBV27 and TRBJ2-7; tentative D call: TRBD1 (6 bases). Trimming shortened V by 4 bases and J by 0 bases, and 13 bases separated the two germline ends. This CDR3 comprises 15 residues. The germline V gene encodes CDR1 MNHEY and CDR2 SMNVEV (reference sequence). Here the CDR3 DNA reads TGTGCCAGCAGTTACGGGACATTGAGCTCCTACGAGCAGTACTTC. Translated: CASSYGTLSSYEQYF.

There are a few counts of this clonotype. The chain has TRBV7-2 and TRBJ2-1, with a tentative D call TRBD2 (5 bases). V lost 1 base to trimming and J lost 7 bases, with 11 bases between them. Germline CDR1 SGHTA, CDR2 FQGNSA. The CDR3 totals 14 residues. CDR3 in amino acids: CASSLGRRGNEQFF. CDR3 DNA: TGTGCCAGCAGCTTAGGGCGGAGAGGGAATGAGCAGTTCTTC.

The CDR3 DNA reads TGTGCCAGCAGCGTAGGAGACAGGGGCCACGAGCAGTACTTC. It yields the protein CASSVGDRGHEQYF. J is TRBJ2-7 and V is TRBV9; 8 nucleotides line up with TRBD1. Germline V gene sequence: CDR1 SGDLS, CDR2 YYNGEE. Trimming at V came to 0 bases and at J to 5 bases, leaving 4 bases not matched to a gene. The CDR3 is made up of 14 amino acids.

This clonotype was recorded a few times. This may come from a read error, since a much larger clone is one base off. This rearrangement joins TRBV20-1 to TRBJ1-5, with D maybe TRBD1 (5 bases). Deletions cut 6 bases from V and 7 bases from J, with 13 bases between. The CDR3 covers 12 residues. Germline V gene lookup returns CDR1 DFQATT and CDR2 SNEGSKA (reference sequence). Here the CDR3 DNA reads TGCAGTGCCCAACGGGGGGTGCAGCCCCAGCATTTT. Translation: CSAQRGVQPQHF.

This clonotype was counted a few times. The V and J genes are TRBV9 and TRBJ2-7; D is unclear. Germline CDR1 is SGDLS and CDR2 is YYNGEE. This CDR3 has 13 amino acids. V gave up 0 bases and J gave up 6 bases, with 10 bases separating them. CDR3: CASSVETDFEQYF. In DNA form, the CDR3 reads TGTGCCAGCAGCGTAGAAACGGATTTCGAGCAGTACTTC.

In its sample, this clonotype was seen many times. V usage is TRBV28 and J usage is TRBJ2-1, with 7 bases identical to TRBD1. The J segment lost 15 bases and the V segment lost 5 bases, leaving 22 bases of the junction unmatched. Germline V gene lookup returns CDR1 MDHEN and CDR2 SYDVKM. The CDR3 covers 16 residues. The CDR3 bases are TGTGCCAGCAGTCCCACAGGGGCACATACCTACAATGATCGGTTCTTC. Protein product: CASSPTGAHTYNDRFF.

This clonotype was observed a few times. The chain joins TRBV11-2 to TRBJ2-5; D is possibly TRBD1 (5 bases). CDR3 size: 15 residues. V was shortened by 1 base and J by 5 bases, with 14 bases between the two germline ends. The germline gives CDR1 SGHAT, CDR2 FQNNGV. DNA of the CDR3: TGTGCCAGCAGCTTAGTGCCAGGGATGGGGGAGACCCAGTACTTC. Amino acid sequence: CASSLVPGMGETQYF.